Listed below are T cell receptor beta chains from one sample, sequenced in a study of blood T cell repertoires in COVID-19. Here immunoSEQ multiplex PCR was the method, and the copy in TCRdb shows in-frame clones only, minus some. The table records about 86,000 clones, around 80% of them present only once. The sample was peripheral blood. These receptor sequences come from a woman aged 80 or over with active or convalescent COVID-19. Each CDR3 is given with its conserved first and last residue. Fields, in order: V gene, J gene, clone size, D gene, CDR3 protein, CDR3 DNA. D genes are given only for firm matches. Clone size is not always given. Where it is, it says once, few, many or a class for expanded clones.

TRBV5-4	TRBJ1-1	NA	NA	CASSLSQMNTEAFF	TGTGCCAGCAGCTTAAGCCAAATGAACACTGAAGCTTTCTTT
TRBV3-1/TRBV3-2	TRBJ2-1	NA	TRBD2	CASMREARGSEQFF	TGTGCCAGCATGCGGGAGGCTCGTGGGAGTGAGCAGTTCTTC
TRBV5-1	TRBJ1-6	NA	NA	CASSPREGNSPLHF	TGCGCCAGCAGCCCGAGAGAGGGAAATTCACCCCTCCACTTT
TRBV28	TRBJ1-2	NA	NA	CASSPWTSNYGYTF	TGTGCCAGCAGTCCGTGGACAAGTAACTATGGCTACACCTTC
TRBV9	TRBJ2-1	NA	NA	CASSRAGAEEQFF	TGTGCCAGCAGCCGGGCAGGGGCAGAGGAGCAGTTCTTC
TRBV5-1	TRBJ2-1	NA	NA	CASSLVGFREQFF	TGCGCCAGCAGCTTGGTCGGGTTTCGGGAGCAGTTCTTC
TRBV7-8	TRBJ2-1	NA	NA	CASSSSTRNEQFF	TGTGCCAGCAGCTCTAGTACTAGGAATGAGCAGTTCTTC
TRBV7-2	TRBJ2-2	NA	NA	CASSLDRGGELFF	TGTGCCAGCAGCCTCGACCGCGGCGGGGAGCTGTTTTTT
TRBV6-5	TRBJ2-5	NA	NA	CASSWEQGRETQYF	TGTGCCAGCAGTTGGGAACAGGGGAGGGAGACCCAGTACTTC
TRBV6-6	TRBJ2-1	few	TRBD2	CASTTSGGSYNEQFF	TGTGCCAGCACCACCAGCGGGGGGTCCTACAATGAGCAGTTCTTC
TRBV7-3	TRBJ1-6	NA	TRBD1	CASSSSQGSPLHF	TGTGCCAGCAGCTCGTCACAGGGGTCACCCCTCCACTTT
TRBV28	TRBJ1-2	once	TRBD1	CASSLSKTGTGREQDSFRYYGYTF	TGTGCCAGCAGTTTATCCAAGACCGGGACAGGGAGAGAACAGGATAGTTTTAGGTACTATGGCTACACCTTC
TRBV30	TRBJ1-1	NA	TRBD1	CAWSRGTENTEAFF	TGTGCCTGGAGTAGAGGGACAGAGAACACTGAAGCTTTCTTT
TRBV10-3	TRBJ1-1	NA	TRBD1	CAVGQGAEAFF	TGTGCCGTCGGACAGGGGGCTGAAGCTTTCTTT
TRBV18	TRBJ2-2	NA	NA	CASSQLGHTNTGELFF	TGTGCCAGCTCACAACTCGGACATACGAACACCGGGGAGCTGTTTTTT
TRBV18	TRBJ1-6	NA	NA	CASSPLGTRGSNSPLHF	TGTGCCAGCTCACCACTCGGGACTCGGGGAAGTAATTCACCCCTCCACTTT
TRBV7-2	TRBJ1-1	NA	NA	CASSLTGRWNTEAFF	TGTGCCAGCAGCCTAACAGGGAGATGGAACACTGAAGCTTTCTTT